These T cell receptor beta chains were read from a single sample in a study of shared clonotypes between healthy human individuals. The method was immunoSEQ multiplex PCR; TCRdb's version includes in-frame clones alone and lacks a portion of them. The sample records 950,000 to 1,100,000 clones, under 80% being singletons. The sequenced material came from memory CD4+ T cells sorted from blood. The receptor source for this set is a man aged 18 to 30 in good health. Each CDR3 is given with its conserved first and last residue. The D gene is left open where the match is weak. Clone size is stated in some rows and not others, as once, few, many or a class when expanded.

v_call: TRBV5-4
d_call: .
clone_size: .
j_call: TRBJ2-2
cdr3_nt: TGTGCCAGCAGCTTGGACCGAGGCTCGGCGGGCACCGGGGAGCTGTTTTTT
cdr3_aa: CASSLDRGSAGTGELFF

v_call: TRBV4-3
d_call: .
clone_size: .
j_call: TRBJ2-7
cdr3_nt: TGCGCCAGCAGCCAACTCGACGGCTACGAGCAGTACTTC
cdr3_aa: CASSQLDGYEQYF

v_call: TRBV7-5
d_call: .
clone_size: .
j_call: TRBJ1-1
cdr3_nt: TGTGCCAGAAGCTTAGCGTTAGGACAGGTACGAACTGAAGCTTTCTTT
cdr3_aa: CARSLALGQVRTEAFF

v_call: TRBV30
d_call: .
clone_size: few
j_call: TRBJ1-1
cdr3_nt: TGTGCCTGGAGTGTACGTGGGGGCACTGAAGCTTTCTTT
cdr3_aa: CAWSVRGGTEAFF

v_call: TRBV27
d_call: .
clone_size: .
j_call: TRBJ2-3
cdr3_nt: TGTGCCAGCAGACCTGGACTTGCGGCCCCCACAGATACGCAGTATTTT
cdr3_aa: CASRPGLAAPTDTQYF

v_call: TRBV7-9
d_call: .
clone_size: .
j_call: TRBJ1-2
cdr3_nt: TGTGCCAGCAGCTTAGCCGCCCGGGGCCAGGGCTATGGCTACACCTTC
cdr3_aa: CASSLAARGQGYGYTF

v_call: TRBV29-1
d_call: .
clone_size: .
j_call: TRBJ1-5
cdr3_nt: TGCAGCGTGCCGGACGGATCCTGTGATAGCAATCAGCCCCAGCATTTT
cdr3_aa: CSVPDGSCDSNQPQHF

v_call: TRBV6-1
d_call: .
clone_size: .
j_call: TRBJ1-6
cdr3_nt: TGTGCCAGCACCACTGGAGGGGGGAATAATTCACCCCTCCACTTT
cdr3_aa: CASTTGGGNNSPLHF

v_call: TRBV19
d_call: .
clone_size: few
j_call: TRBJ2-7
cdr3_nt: TGTGCCAGTAGTCCAGGGACTCAGTCCTACGAGCAGTACTTC
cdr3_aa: CASSPGTQSYEQYF

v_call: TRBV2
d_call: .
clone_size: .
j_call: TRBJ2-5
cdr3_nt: TGTGCCAGCCGTAGGCCCGGGGAGACCCAGTACTTC
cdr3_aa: CASRRPGETQYF

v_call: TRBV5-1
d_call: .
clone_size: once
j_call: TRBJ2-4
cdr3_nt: TGCGCCAGCAGCTCCGGGCCCCTAGAGGCCAAAAACATTCAGTACTTC
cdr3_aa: CASSSGPLEAKNIQYF

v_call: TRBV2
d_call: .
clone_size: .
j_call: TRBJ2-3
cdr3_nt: TGTGCCAGTAGCCGGGGTGTCGGGGGCACAGATACGCAGTATTTT
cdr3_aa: CASSRGVGGTDTQYF

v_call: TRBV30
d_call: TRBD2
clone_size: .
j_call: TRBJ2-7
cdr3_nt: TGTGCCTGGAGTGTAAGGGAGGGTAGCGAGCAGTACTTC
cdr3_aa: CAWSVREGSEQYF

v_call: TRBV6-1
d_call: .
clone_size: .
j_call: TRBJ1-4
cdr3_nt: TGTGCCAGCAGTGAAATATTGGGGGGTAATGAAAAACTGTTTTTT
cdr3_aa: CASSEILGGNEKLFF

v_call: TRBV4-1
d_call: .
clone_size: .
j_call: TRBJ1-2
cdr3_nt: TGCGCCAGCAGAGGACAGTATGGCTACACCTTC
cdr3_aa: CASRGQYGYTF

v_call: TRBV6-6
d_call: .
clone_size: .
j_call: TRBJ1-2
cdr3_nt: TGTGCCAGCAGTTACTCGGAGGGACCCTATGGCTACACCTTC
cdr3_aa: CASSYSEGPYGYTF

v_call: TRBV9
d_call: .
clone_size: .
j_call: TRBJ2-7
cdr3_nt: TGTGCCAGCAGCGTAGAGGCCAGGAGCGTTGAGCAGTACTTC
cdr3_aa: CASSVEARSVEQYF

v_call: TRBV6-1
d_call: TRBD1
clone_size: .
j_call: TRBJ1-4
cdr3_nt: TGTGCCAGCAGTCCCCAGGGGGCCTTTGATGAAAAACTGTTTTTT
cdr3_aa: CASSPQGAFDEKLFF

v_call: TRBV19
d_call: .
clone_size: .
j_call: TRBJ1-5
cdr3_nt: TGTGCCAGTAGTATTGCTGGGGTCAATCAGCCCCAGCATTTT
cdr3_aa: CASSIAGVNQPQHF

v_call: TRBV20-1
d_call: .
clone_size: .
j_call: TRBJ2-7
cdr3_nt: TGCAGTGTCCCTAAGGAGTACGAGCAGTACTTC
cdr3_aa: CSVPKEYEQYF

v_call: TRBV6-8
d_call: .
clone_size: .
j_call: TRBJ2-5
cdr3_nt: TGTGTCAGCCGCTTGGACAACGTGTACCAAGAGACCCAGTACTTC
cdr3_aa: CVSRLDNVYQETQYF

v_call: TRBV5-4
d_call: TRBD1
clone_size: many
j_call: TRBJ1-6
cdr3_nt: TGTGCCAGCAGTTACGCGGGACAGGGTGATTCACCCCTCCACTTT
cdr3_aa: CASSYAGQGDSPLHF

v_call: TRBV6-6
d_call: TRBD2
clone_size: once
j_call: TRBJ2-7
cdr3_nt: TGTGCCAGCAGTTACTCGGCGGGGGGAGCCTACGAGCAGTACTTC
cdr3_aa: CASSYSAGGAYEQYF

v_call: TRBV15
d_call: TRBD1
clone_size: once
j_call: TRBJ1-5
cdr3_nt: TGTGCCACCAGCATAGGGACAGAAGCTCGGCCCCAGCATTTT
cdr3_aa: CATSIGTEARPQHF

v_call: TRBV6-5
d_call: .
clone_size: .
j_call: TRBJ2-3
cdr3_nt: TGTGCCAGCAGAGAGAGCACAGGCACAGATACGCAGTATTTT
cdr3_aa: CASRESTGTDTQYF

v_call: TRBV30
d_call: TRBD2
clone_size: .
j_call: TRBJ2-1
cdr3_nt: TGTGCCTGGAGGCAGCGGGGGGGCTTCTTTCAGTTCTTC
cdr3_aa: CAWRQRGGFFQFF

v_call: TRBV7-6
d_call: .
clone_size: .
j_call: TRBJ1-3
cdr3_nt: TGTGCCAGCAGCTTAATGGGGGGACCCTCTGGAAACACCATATATTTT
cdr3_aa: CASSLMGGPSGNTIYF

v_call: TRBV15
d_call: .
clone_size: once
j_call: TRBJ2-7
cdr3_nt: TGCGCCACCAGCAGAGATAAGAGGGTAGGGTCCTACGAGCAGTACTTC
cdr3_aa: CATSRDKRVGSYEQYF

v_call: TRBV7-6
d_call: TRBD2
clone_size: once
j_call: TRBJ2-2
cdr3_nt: TGTGCCAGCAGCTCTAGACTAGCGGGAGGTACGAACACCGGGGAGCTGTTTTTT
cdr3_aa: CASSSRLAGGTNTGELFF

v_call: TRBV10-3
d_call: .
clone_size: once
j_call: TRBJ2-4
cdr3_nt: TGTGCCTCGCGAGGGACAAGTATTAAAAACATTCAGTACTTC
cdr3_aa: CASRGTSIKNIQYF

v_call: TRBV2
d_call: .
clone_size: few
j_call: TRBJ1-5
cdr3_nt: TGTGCCAGCAGTGAAGCCTACACCTTGTGGGGAAGCAATCAGCCCCAGCATTTT
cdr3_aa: CASSEAYTLWGSNQPQHF

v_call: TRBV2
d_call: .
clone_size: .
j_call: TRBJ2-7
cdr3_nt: TGTGCCAGCAGTGAGATAATGCGGCAGTACTTC
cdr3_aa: CASSEIMRQYF

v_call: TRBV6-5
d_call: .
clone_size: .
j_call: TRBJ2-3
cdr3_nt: TGTGCCAGCAGCTCAGACGCGGGTACGCAGTATTTT
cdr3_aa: CASSSDAGTQYF

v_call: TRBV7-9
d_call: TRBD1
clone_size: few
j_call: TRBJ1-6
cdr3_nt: TGTGCCAGCAGCTTAGCGAGGAGACAGGGGTATTCACCCCTCCACTTT
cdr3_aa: CASSLARRQGYSPLHF

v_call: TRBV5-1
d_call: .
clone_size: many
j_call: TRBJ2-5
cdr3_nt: TGCGCCAGCAGCCACCAGGGACCTCAAGAGACCCAGTACTTC
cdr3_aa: CASSHQGPQETQYF

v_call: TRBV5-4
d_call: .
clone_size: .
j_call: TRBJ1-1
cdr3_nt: TGTGCCAGCAGCTTGGTTGATGGCACTGAAGCTTTCTTT
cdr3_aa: CASSLVDGTEAFF

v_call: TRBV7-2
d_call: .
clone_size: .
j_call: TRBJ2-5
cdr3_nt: TGTGCCAGCAGCATATTAGGAGGGATGGAGACCCAGTACTTC
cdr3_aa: CASSILGGMETQYF

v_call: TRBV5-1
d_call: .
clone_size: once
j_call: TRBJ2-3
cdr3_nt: TGCGCCAGCAGCTATGGCTCCACAGATACGCAGTATTTT
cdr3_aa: CASSYGSTDTQYF

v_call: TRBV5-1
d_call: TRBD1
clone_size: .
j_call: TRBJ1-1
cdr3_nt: TGCGCCAGCAACCCGGGACAGGCGAACACTGAAGCTTTCTTT
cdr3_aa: CASNPGQANTEAFF

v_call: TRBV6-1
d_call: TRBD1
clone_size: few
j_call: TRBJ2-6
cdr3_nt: TGTGCCAGCAGTAAAGGGGACAGGGGTAGTGACGTCCTGACTTTC
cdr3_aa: CASSKGDRGSDVLTF

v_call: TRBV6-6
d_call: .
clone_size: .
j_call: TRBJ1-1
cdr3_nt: TGTGCCAGCAGTTACGTAGGCCGAGACACTGAAGCTTTCTTT
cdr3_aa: CASSYVGRDTEAFF

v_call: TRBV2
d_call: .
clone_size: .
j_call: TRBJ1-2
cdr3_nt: TGTGCCAGCAGTGTTGGGGAGGGGCGCGCCGGTGGCTACACCTTC
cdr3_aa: CASSVGEGRAGGYTF

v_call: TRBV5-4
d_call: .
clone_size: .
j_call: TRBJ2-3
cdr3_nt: TGTGCCAGCAGCTTGGTTACGTCTAGCACAGATACGCAGTATTTT
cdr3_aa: CASSLVTSSTDTQYF

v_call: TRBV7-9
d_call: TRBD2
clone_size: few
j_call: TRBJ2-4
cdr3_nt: TGTGCCAGCAGCACCTCGGGACTAGCGGGGTTAGCCAAAAACATTCAGTACTTC
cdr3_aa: CASSTSGLAGLAKNIQYF

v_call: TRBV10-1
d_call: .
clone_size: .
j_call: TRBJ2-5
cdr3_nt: TGCGCCAGCAGTGAGTCCCGGGGGCAAGAGACCCAGTACTTC
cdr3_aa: CASSESRGQETQYF

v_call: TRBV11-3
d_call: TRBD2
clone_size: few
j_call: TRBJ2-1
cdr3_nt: TGTGCCAGCAGCCCAAACCGACTAGCGGAGTCTGAGCAGTTCTTC
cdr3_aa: CASSPNRLAESEQFF

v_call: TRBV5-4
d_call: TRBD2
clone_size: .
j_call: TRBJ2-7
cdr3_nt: TGTGCCAGCAGCTTGGACGGGGGGGAGCAGTACTTC
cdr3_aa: CASSLDGGEQYF

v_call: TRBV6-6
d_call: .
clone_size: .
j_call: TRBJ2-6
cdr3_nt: TGTGCCAGCAGTCCGATTAGCTCTGGGGCCAACGTCCTGACTTTC
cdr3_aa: CASSPISSGANVLTF

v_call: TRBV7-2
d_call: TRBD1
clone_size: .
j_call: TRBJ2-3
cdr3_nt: TGTGCCAGCAGCTCGGGGACAGGGAGGACAGATACGCAGTATTTT
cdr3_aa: CASSSGTGRTDTQYF

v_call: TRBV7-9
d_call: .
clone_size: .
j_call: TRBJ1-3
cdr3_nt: TGTGCCAGCAGCTTAACGACATCCTCTGGAAACACCATATATTTT
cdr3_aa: CASSLTTSSGNTIYF

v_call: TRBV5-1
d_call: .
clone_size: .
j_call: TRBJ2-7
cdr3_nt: TGCGCCAGCTCCTGGGCGGGCGAGCAGTACTTC
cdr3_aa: CASSWAGEQYF

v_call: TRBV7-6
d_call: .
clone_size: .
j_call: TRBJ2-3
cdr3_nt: TGTGCCAGCAGCACCGGGACACCCGGTGCAGATACGCAGTATTTT
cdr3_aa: CASSTGTPGADTQYF

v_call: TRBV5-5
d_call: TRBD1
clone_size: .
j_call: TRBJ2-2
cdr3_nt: TGTGCCAGCAGCCCGGCGGGACAGGCGGCGAACACCGGGGAGCTGTTTTTT
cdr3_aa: CASSPAGQAANTGELFF